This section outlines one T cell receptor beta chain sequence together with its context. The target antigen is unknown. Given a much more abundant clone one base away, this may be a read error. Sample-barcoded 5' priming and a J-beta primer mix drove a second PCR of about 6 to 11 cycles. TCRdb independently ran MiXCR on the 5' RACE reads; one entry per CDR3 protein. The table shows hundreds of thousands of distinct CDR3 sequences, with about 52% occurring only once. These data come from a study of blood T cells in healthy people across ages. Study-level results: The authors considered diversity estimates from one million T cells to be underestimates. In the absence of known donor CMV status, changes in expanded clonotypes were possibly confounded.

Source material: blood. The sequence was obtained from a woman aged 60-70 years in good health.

The CDR3 DNA sequence: TGTGCCTGCAGCCCAATGGGGGCTCGGAGCGAGCAGTACTTC. The encoded protein is CACSPMGARSEQYF. This sequence joins TRBV7-3 and TRBJ2-7; TRBD1 might be the D (6 bases). The CDR3 has 14 amino acids. Germline lookup yields CDR1 SGHTA and CDR2 FQGTGA. The full variable domain, rest sourced from reference TRBV7-3 and TRBJ2-7, is GAGVSQTPSNKVTEKGKYVELRCDPISGHTALYWYRQSLGQGPEFLIYFQGTGAADDSGLPNDRFFAVRPEGSVSTLKIQRTERGDSAVYLCACSPMGARSEQYFGPGTRLTVT.